Below, 20 T cell receptor beta chains from the same sample are listed, as sequenced in a study of identical twins' blood T cells (dated by TCRdb to 2012 to 2014). The library was made by 5' RACE. The reads were generated on an Illumina Genome Analyzer IIx. TCRdb cleaned the public reads at Q25 with fastp, built clones with MiXCR and kept in-frame beta chains. Duplicate CDR3 protein sequences are folded into a single record with the most common DNA and genes. The sample table lists hundreds of thousands of distinct CDR3 sequences, approximately 30% of them with a count of one. Approximately 6.6% of the sample is in the top ten clones. The sample comprised PBMCs. Every receptor here comes from a woman aged 18 to 49 in good health.

There are a few counts of this clonotype. The genes are TRBV5-1 and TRBJ1-1; D is uncertain. The CDR3 length is 16 residues. The ends were cut back, 0 bases at V and 0 bases at J, with 12 bases in the middle. Germline V gene sequence: CDR1 SGHRS, CDR2 YFSETQ. The CDR3 region is CASSLAFLTLNTEAFF. CDR3 DNA: TGCGCCAGCAGCTTGGCATTCCTTACCCTGAACACTGAAGCTTTCTTT.

This clonotype was picked up many times. This chain connects TRBV3-1 to TRBJ1-1; D gene ambiguous. The V gene lost 5 bases and the J gene lost 3 bases, with 10 bases spanning the gap. The germline gives CDR1 LGHDT, CDR2 YNNKEL (reference sequence). CDR3 size: 13 residues. CDR3 DNA: TGTGCCAGCAGCGCCAACCTGGACACTGAAGCTTTCTTT. Protein product: CASSANLDTEAFF.

The chain is built from TRBV5-1 and TRBJ2-3; no definite D call. V lost 4 bases to trimming and J lost 3 bases, with 12 bases between them. CDR1 and CDR2 (germline): SGHRS, YFSETQ. The length of the CDR3 is 14 residues. The CDR3 sequence is CASSARPGTDTQYF. As DNA, the CDR3 is TGCGCCAGCAGCGCAAGACCCGGGACAGATACGCAGTATTTT.

The chain combines TRBV2 with TRBJ1-6; TRBD1 is a possible D gene (6 bases). The V end was cut by 3 bases, the J end by 6 bases, with 21 bases between. The V gene's germline CDR1 is SNHLY and CDR2 FYNNEI. The CDR3 has 18 residues. The CDR3 sequence is CASSDLFSPTGSNSPLHF. The CDR3 coding sequence is TGTGCCAGCAGTGATTTATTTTCCCCCACAGGGAGTAATTCACCCCTCCACTTT.

The chain has TRBV6-2 or TRBV6-3 and TRBJ1-1; D is undetermined. V gave up 3 bases and J gave up 6 bases, with 8 bases separating them. Looked up from germline, CDR1 is MNHEY and CDR2 is SVGEGT. This CDR3 has 12 amino acids. CDR3 sequence reads: CASSYFLAEAFF. As DNA, the CDR3 is TGTGCCAGCAGTTATTTTTTGGCTGAAGCTTTCTTT.

As for this clonotype: The junction shows a germline mismatch at one end, possibly a read error. This rearrangement joins TRBV11-1 to TRBJ1-2, with D tentatively TRBD1 (6 bases). The CDR3 is 15 residues long. The germline V gene encodes CDR1 SGHAT and CDR2 FQDESV (reference sequence). CDR3 nucleotides: TGTACCAGCAGCTTAGAGGGACACCAGAACTATGGCTACACCTTC. This sequence encodes CTSSLEGHQNYGYTF. Combining the CDR3 with reference TRBV11-1 and TRBJ1-2 gives the whole variable domain EAEVAQSPRYKITEKSQAVAFWCDPISGHATLYWYRQILGQGPELLVQFQDESVVDDSQLPKDRFSAERLKGVDSTLKIQPAELGDSAMYLCTSSLEGHQNYGYTFGSGTRLTVV.

A few counts support this clonotype. The CDR3 here is CASSSQPGANVLTF. The CDR3, as DNA: TGTGCCAGCAGCTCTCAGCCTGGGGCCAACGTCCTGACTTTC. This chain connects TRBV11-2 to TRBJ2-6; D is ambiguous. Germline CDR1 and CDR2: SGHAT and FQNNGV. Between the trimmed V and J ends, which lost 4 bases and 2 bases, there was a span of 6 bases. The CDR3 has 14 residues.

Turning to this clonotype: With a much larger clone just one base away, this may be a read error. The V gene is TRBV20-1, the J gene TRBJ2-3; TRBD1 or TRBD2 may be the D gene (6 bases each). The CDR3 is made up of 14 amino acids. CDR1 is DFQATT and CDR2 is SNEGSKA in the germline V gene (reference sequence). Trimming shortened V by 3 bases and J by 3 bases, and 13 bases separated the two germline ends. The CDR3 bases are TGCAGTGCTAGTATTCGGGGGACAACAGATACGCAGTATTTT. It encodes CSASIRGTTDTQYF.

This clonotype appeared many times. The chain has TRBV20-1 and TRBJ2-2; D gene uncertain. In germline, CDR1 is DFQATT, CDR2 SNEGSKA (reference sequence). The CDR3 runs to 14 residues. Trimming shortened V by 5 bases and J by 0 bases, and 10 bases separated the two germline ends. The CDR3 nucleotides are TGCAGTGCTTCTAAGCAGGCGAACACCGGGGAGCTGTTTTTT. Its protein is CSASKQANTGELFF.

The CDR3 spells CASRGPPHYEQYF. CDR3 DNA sequence: TGTGCCAGTAGAGGACCGCCACACTACGAGCAGTACTTC. V gene TRBV19 combines with J gene TRBJ2-7; D is unclear. This CDR3 has 13 residues. Germline V gene lookup returns CDR1 LNHDA and CDR2 SQIVND (reference sequence). V dropped 6 bases and J dropped 3 bases, with 12 bases sitting between them.

Only one count was recorded for this clonotype. The chain couples TRBV25-1 to TRBJ2-5; TRBD2 is a possible D gene (6 bases). Germline assignment: CDR1 MGHDK and CDR2 SYGVNS. This CDR3 has 19 residues. V was cut by 4 bases and J by 3 bases, with 27 bases left in between. CDR3 amino acids: CASSGKRPGRTIYKETQYF. CDR3 DNA sequence: TGTGCCAGCAGTGGGAAGAGACCGGGCAGGACTATCTATAAAGAGACCCAGTACTTC. Supplemented by reference TRBV25-1 and TRBJ2-5, the full variable domain reads EADIYQTPRYLVIGTGKKITLECSQTMGHDKMYWYQQDPGMELHLIHYSYGVNSTEKGDLSSESTVSRIRTEHFPLTLESARPSHTSQYLCASSGKRPGRTIYKETQYFGPGTRLLVL.

The chain combines TRBV5-5 with TRBJ1-2; D might be TRBD1 (5 bases). V was trimmed by 7 bases and J by 0 bases, leaving 16 bases between them. Per the germline V gene, CDR1 is SGHKS and CDR2 is YYEKEE (reference sequence). The CDR3 length is 15 residues. DNA of the CDR3: TGTGCCAGCGGGACTACACTCGACCCTAACTATGGCTACACCTTC. Amino acids: CASGTTLDPNYGYTF.

The chain uses TRBV18 and TRBJ1-2; 7 nucleotides line up with TRBD1. The V gene end was trimmed by 3 bases and the J gene end by 1 base; junction bases not matched to a gene: 5. CDR1 is KGHSH, CDR2 LQKENI, per germline. This CDR3 region has 15 residues. CDR3 amino acids: CASSPNRGDNYGYTF. The CDR3 nucleotides are TGTGCCAGCTCACCCAACAGGGGTGATAACTATGGCTACACCTTC.

This clonotype was seen repeatedly, ten times or more. The V gene is TRBV12-3 or TRBV12-4, the J gene TRBJ2-2; 9 nucleotides line up with TRBD2. The CDR3 has 16 amino acids. V dropped 5 bases and J dropped 5; count of bases not matched to a gene: 9. The CDR3 coding sequence is TGTGCCAGCAGTCTCGCGGGAGGGATCCCTACCGGGGAGCTGTTTTTT. It specifies CASSLAGGIPTGELFF.

Notes on this clonotype: One end of the junction is discordant with germline, which a read error may explain. The chain is built from TRBV10-2 and TRBJ1-1; D not certain. Per germline, CDR1 WSHSY and CDR2 SAAADI. The CDR3 is 14 amino acids. The CDR3 bases are TGCGCCAGCGGTGAATATGTGATGAACACTGAAGCTTTCTTT. Protein: CASGEYVMNTEAFF.

V is TRBV12-3 or TRBV12-4 and J is TRBJ2-7; D not certain. There are 15 residues in the CDR3. Trimming pared 3 bases from V and 2 bases from J, leaving 14 bases between. The CDR3 protein is CASSFSWTSTYEQYF. Written as DNA, the CDR3 is TGTGCCAGCAGTTTCTCCTGGACCTCGACCTACGAGCAGTACTTC.

This chain joins TRBV4-3 and TRBJ2-1; 10 bases map to TRBD2. J was trimmed by 7 bases and V by 2 bases; bases with no gene match: 8. The germline gives CDR1 LGHNA, CDR2 YSLEER. The length of the CDR3 is 16 residues. The CDR3 protein is CASSQFLAGVGNEQFF. The CDR3 coding sequence is TGCGCCAGCAGCCAATTTCTAGCGGGAGTAGGTAATGAGCAGTTCTTC.

This chain joins TRBV6-1 and TRBJ1-2; D is uncertain. The CDR3 is 12 residues long. Trimming shortened V by 10 bases and J by 4 bases, and 13 bases separated the two germline ends. Germline V gene sequence: CDR1 MNHNS, CDR2 SASEGT. CDR3 sequence (DNA): TGTGCCATCAATCCGGCAGGCTATGGCTACACCTTC. This codes for CAINPAGYGYTF.

The chain is built from TRBV9 and TRBJ1-2, with D uncertain. The CDR3 length is 13 residues. With 5 bases removed from V and 0 bases from J, the gap between germline ends came to 8 bases. Looked up from germline, CDR1 is SGDLS and CDR2 is YYNGEE. The CDR3 region is CASRASTNYGYTF. In nucleotides, the CDR3 is TGTGCCAGCAGGGCCTCCACTAACTATGGCTACACCTTC. Full variable domain (remainder filled in from reference TRBV9 and TRBJ1-2): DSGVTQTPKHLITATGQRVTLRCSPRSGDLSVYWYQQSLDQGLQFLIQYYNGEERAKGNILERFSAQQFPDLHSELNLSSLELGDSALYFCASRASTNYGYTFGSGTRLTVV.

This sequence joins TRBV3-1 and TRBJ2-7, with no clear D. The CDR3 contains 15 residues. Germline CDR1 LGHDT, CDR2 YNNKEL (reference sequence). V dropped 0 bases and J dropped 0 bases, with 9 bases sitting between them. The CDR3 spells CASSQDARSSYEQYF. The CDR3 DNA is TGTGCCAGCAGCCAAGATGCGCGTAGCTCCTACGAGCAGTACTTC.